These T cell receptor beta chains were read from a single sample in a study of a mutant IDH1 vaccine in newly diagnosed glioma. Their antigens remain unidentified. Libraries were prepared by immunoSEQ multiplex PCR; TCRdb keeps only in-frame clonotypes and omits some of them. Altogether around 58,000 clones are present, approximately 82% being singletons, with the ten largest covering about 3.4%. This specimen consisted of PBMCs, obtained from a glioma patient whose treatment included an IDH1 peptide vaccine. Source of these receptors: a man aged 25-45 years with glioma. Both conserved end residues are part of each CDR3. The D gene is left open where the match is weak. Clone size is shown for a subset of rows, as once, few, many or a class of expanded clone.

V gene	clone size	D gene	J gene	CDR3 protein	CDR3 DNA
TRBV4-1	.	TRBD2	TRBJ2-3	CASSQATGGHVDTQYF	TGCGCCAGCAGCCAAGCGACGGGGGGGCACGTCGATACGCAGTATTTT
TRBV5-1	.	TRBD1	TRBJ2-1	CASSPPGQGHEQFF	TGCGCCAGCAGCCCCCCGGGACAGGGACATGAGCAGTTCTTC
TRBV7-9	.	.	TRBJ1-6	CASTPPTGPNSPLHF	TGTGCCAGCACCCCGCCGACAGGCCCAAATTCACCCCTCCACTTT
TRBV19	.	TRBD1	TRBJ1-1	CASSRDRVNTEAFF	TGTGCCAGTAGTCGGGACAGGGTGAACACTGAAGCTTTCTTT
TRBV7-9	.	.	TRBJ2-4	CASSSATDRQNIQYF	TGTGCCAGCAGCTCTGCTACGGACAGACAAAACATTCAGTACTTC
TRBV19	.	TRBD1	TRBJ2-7	CASSPQWTGVYEQYF	TGTGCCAGTAGTCCTCAATGGACAGGGGTATACGAGCAGTACTTC
TRBV27	.	.	TRBJ2-7	CASSSAKYEQYF	TGTGCCAGCAGTTCGGCCAAGTACGAGCAGTACTTC
TRBV11-2	.	.	TRBJ1-1	CASSSSGMNTEAFF	TGTGCCAGCAGCTCATCTGGGATGAACACTGAAGCTTTCTTT
TRBV30	few	.	TRBJ1-5	CALQGASGQPQHF	TGTGCCTTACAGGGAGCTTCGGGTCAGCCCCAGCATTTT
TRBV4-1	.	.	TRBJ1-2	CASSQEGLASGPQSYGYTF	TGCGCCAGCAGCCAAGAAGGGTTGGCATCGGGGCCTCAATCCTATGGCTACACCTTC
TRBV5-1	.	TRBD2	TRBJ2-5	CASSNGLAYQETQYF	TGCGCCAGCAGCAATGGACTAGCGTACCAAGAGACCCAGTACTTC
TRBV7-9	.	.	TRBJ2-5	CASSLRGIDGKETQYF	TGTGCCAGCAGCTTAAGGGGGATTGATGGTAAAGAGACCCAGTACTTC
TRBV14	.	.	TRBJ2-1	CASSHLPRAGATSSYNEQFF	TGTGCCAGCAGCCACCTCCCCCGGGCAGGGGCGACTTCCTCCTACAATGAGCAGTTCTTC
TRBV28	.	TRBD1	TRBJ2-4	CASTTGGGLQYF	TGTGCCAGCACGACAGGGGGCGGGCTTCAGTACTTC
TRBV9	.	TRBD1	TRBJ1-6	CASSTRDSAVDLYNSPLHF	TGTGCCAGCAGCACCCGGGACAGCGCCGTGGACCTATATAATTCACCCCTCCACTTT
TRBV25-1	.	TRBD1	TRBJ1-1	CASSPDRGNTEAFF	TGTGCCAGCAGCCCCGACAGGGGGAACACTGAAGCTTTCTTT
TRBV4-1	.	.	TRBJ2-7	CASSQRAPTHYEQYF	TGCGCCAGCAGCCAGAGAGCACCTACCCACTACGAGCAGTACTTC
TRBV4-1	.	TRBD1	TRBJ1-6	CASSQDRGQTYNSPLHF	TGCGCCAGCAGCCAAGACAGGGGGCAGACCTATAATTCACCCCTCCACTTT
TRBV27	.	.	TRBJ2-7	CASRTGPKGGLYEQYF	TGTGCCAGCAGGACGGGCCCTAAGGGGGGCCTTTACGAGCAGTACTTC
TRBV19	.	.	TRBJ2-7	CASSMSGFSYEQYF	TGTGCCAGTAGTATGTCTGGGTTCTCCTACGAGCAGTACTTC
TRBV27	.	.	TRBJ1-5	CASSRTQRDPKQPQHF	TGTGCCAGCAGTAGAACTCAAAGGGACCCGAAGCAGCCCCAGCATTTT
TRBV6-4	.	TRBD2	TRBJ2-3	CASSDSASGGPDTQYF	TGTGCCAGCAGTGACTCAGCAAGCGGGGGCCCGGATACGCAGTATTTT
TRBV5-1	.	.	TRBJ1-3	CASSFSYSTSGNTIYF	TGCGCCAGCAGCTTCTCCTACAGCACTTCTGGAAACACCATATATTTT
TRBV7-9	.	.	TRBJ2-7	CASSSGQYEQYF	TGTGCCAGCAGCTCCGGACAGTACGAGCAGTACTTC
TRBV16	few	.	TRBJ1-1	CASSPRMGTEAFF	TGTGCCAGCAGCCCGCGAATGGGCACTGAAGCTTTCTTT
TRBV11-1	.	TRBD1	TRBJ1-1	CASSLDAGGSGAFF	TGTGCCAGCAGCTTAGACGCAGGGGGAAGTGGAGCTTTCTTT
TRBV6-5	.	.	TRBJ1-5	CASSYLGGQGNQPQHF	TGTGCCAGCAGTTACTTGGGAGGGCAAGGCAATCAGCCCCAGCATTTT
TRBV13	.	.	TRBJ1-6	CASSLGVNSPLHF	TGTGCCAGCAGCTTAGGGGTGAATTCACCCCTCCACTTT
TRBV6-1	.	TRBD1	TRBJ1-6	CASSADRVLLPVSPLHF	TGTGCCAGCAGTGCCGACAGGGTTCTATTGCCGGTTTCACCCCTCCACTTT
TRBV6-1	.	.	TRBJ2-6	CASSEPTGWGANVLTF	TGTGCCAGCAGTGAACCTACAGGGTGGGGGGCCAACGTCCTGACTTTC
TRBV27	once	.	TRBJ2-2	CASSLVGGGRTGELFF	TGTGCCAGCAGTTTAGTTGGTGGGGGACGGACCGGGGAGCTGTTTTTT
TRBV6-5	.	TRBD1	TRBJ1-5	CASSRQGWQPQHF	TGTGCCAGCAGTAGACAGGGCTGGCAGCCCCAGCATTTT
TRBV27	.	TRBD1	TRBJ2-1	CASSPDRVGSEQFF	TGTGCCAGCAGTCCCGACAGGGTAGGGAGTGAGCAGTTCTTC
TRBV6-1	.	.	TRBJ1-2	CASSESDLVGVYTF	TGTGCCAGCAGTGAGTCGGACCTCGTCGGAGTCTACACCTTC
TRBV6-5	.	.	TRBJ1-4	CASRKGRSNEKLFF	TGTGCCAGCAGAAAGGGGCGGTCTAATGAAAAACTGTTTTTT
TRBV5-8	few	.	TRBJ2-7	CASSYRASSHYEQYF	TGTGCCAGCAGCTACCGGGCCTCATCACACTACGAGCAGTACTTC
TRBV5-4	.	.	TRBJ2-5	CASKSRGTETQYF	TGTGCCAGCAAGAGCCGGGGGACGGAGACCCAGTACTTC
TRBV9	.	TRBD2	TRBJ2-5	CASSVGGTSGVQETQYF	TGTGCCAGCAGCGTAGGGGGGACTAGCGGGGTACAAGAGACCCAGTACTTC
TRBV18	.	.	TRBJ2-3	CASSPTSGPISPDTQYF	TGTGCCAGCTCACCTACCTCAGGCCCGATCTCCCCAGATACGCAGTATTTT
TRBV28	.	.	TRBJ2-1	CASSLILLGNEQFF	TGTGCCAGCAGTTTGATCCTCTTGGGGAATGAGCAGTTCTTC
TRBV18	.	.	TRBJ1-2	CASSPQNRVAGYGYTF	TGTGCCAGCTCACCGCAAAACAGGGTAGCGGGCTATGGCTACACCTTC
TRBV7-8	.	.	TRBJ1-6	CASSLLAGIDSYNSPLHF	TGTGCCAGCAGCTTATTGGCAGGGATAGACTCCTATAATTCACCCCTCCACTTT
TRBV2	.	TRBD1	TRBJ2-1	CASSGQGTYNEQFF	TGTGCCAGCAGTGGACAGGGGACCTACAATGAGCAGTTCTTC
TRBV5-1	.	.	TRBJ1-3	CASSPEGQTRSGNTIYF	TGCGCCAGCAGCCCGGAGGGCCAGACTCGCTCTGGAAACACCATATATTTT
TRBV19	.	.	TRBJ2-1	CASRNREVVNEQFF	TGTGCCAGTAGAAACAGGGAGGTGGTCAATGAGCAGTTCTTC